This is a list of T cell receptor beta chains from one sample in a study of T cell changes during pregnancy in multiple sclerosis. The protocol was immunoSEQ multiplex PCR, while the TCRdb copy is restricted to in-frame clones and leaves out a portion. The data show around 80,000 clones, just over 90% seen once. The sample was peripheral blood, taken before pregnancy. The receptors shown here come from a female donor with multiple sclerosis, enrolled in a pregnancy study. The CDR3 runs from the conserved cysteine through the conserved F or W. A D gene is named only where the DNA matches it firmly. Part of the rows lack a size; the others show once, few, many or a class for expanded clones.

CDR3nt: TGTGCCAGCTCACCACAGAGTGGCGGGGCCGAGCAGTACTTC; CDR3aa: CASSPQSGGAEQYF; d_gene: -; v_gene: TRBV18; j_gene: TRBJ2-7; abundance: -
CDR3nt: TGTGCCAGCAGAACGCGTGGGCAAACCTACGAGCAGTACTTC; CDR3aa: CASRTRGQTYEQYF; d_gene: -; v_gene: TRBV6-1; j_gene: TRBJ2-7; abundance: -
CDR3nt: TGTGCCAGTAACAGGGATGGATGGAACACCGGGGAGCTGTTTTTT; CDR3aa: CASNRDGWNTGELFF; d_gene: -; v_gene: TRBV9; j_gene: TRBJ2-2; abundance: -
CDR3nt: TGTGCCAGCAGCCAGGGCGGGGGGCAGGATACGCAGTATTTT; CDR3aa: CASSQGGGQDTQYF; d_gene: TRBD2; v_gene: TRBV4-2; j_gene: TRBJ2-3; abundance: once
CDR3nt: TGTGCTAGTGTCTTCTCCGGAGGGACAGACACCGGGGAGCTGTTTTTT; CDR3aa: CASVFSGGTDTGELFF; d_gene: -; v_gene: TRBV12-5; j_gene: TRBJ2-2; abundance: -
CDR3nt: TGTGCCAGCAGCGTCGGGAGTCAAGAGACCCAGTACTTC; CDR3aa: CASSVGSQETQYF; d_gene: -; v_gene: TRBV7-8; j_gene: TRBJ2-5; abundance: -
CDR3nt: TGTGCCAGCAGTCGTACATCGGAAAAACTGTTTTTT; CDR3aa: CASSRTSEKLFF; d_gene: -; v_gene: TRBV6-6; j_gene: TRBJ1-4; abundance: -
CDR3nt: TGTGCCAGCAGCTTTAATCGGGGTCCCACGGAAGCTTTCTTT; CDR3aa: CASSFNRGPTEAFF; d_gene: -; v_gene: TRBV5-4; j_gene: TRBJ1-1; abundance: -
CDR3nt: TGTGCCAGCAGCGTAGGTCAGGGGGCCTACGAGCAGTACTTC; CDR3aa: CASSVGQGAYEQYF; d_gene: TRBD1; v_gene: TRBV9; j_gene: TRBJ2-7; abundance: once
CDR3nt: TGTGCCAGCAACCGAGGCGGTCCGGGGGAGACTGAAGCTTTCTTT; CDR3aa: CASNRGGPGETEAFF; d_gene: -; v_gene: TRBV9; j_gene: TRBJ1-1; abundance: -
CDR3nt: TGTGCCAGTAGTCCCCAGACGGGGGGGTTTGGTGGCTACACCTTC; CDR3aa: CASSPQTGGFGGYTF; d_gene: -; v_gene: TRBV19; j_gene: TRBJ1-2; abundance: once
CDR3nt: TGCGCCAGCAGCCCAAGTGGGGCATCGGGACAGAATCAGCCCCAGCATTTT; CDR3aa: CASSPSGASGQNQPQHF; d_gene: TRBD1; v_gene: TRBV4-1; j_gene: TRBJ1-5; abundance: once
CDR3nt: TGTGCCAGCAGCGCCTCCGGGACAGCCTACAATGAGCAGTTCTTC; CDR3aa: CASSASGTAYNEQFF; d_gene: TRBD1; v_gene: TRBV9; j_gene: TRBJ2-1; abundance: -
CDR3nt: TGTGCCAGCAGTACAGGCCTAAACTATGGCTACACCTTC; CDR3aa: CASSTGLNYGYTF; d_gene: -; v_gene: TRBV25-1; j_gene: TRBJ1-2; abundance: -
CDR3nt: TGTGCCAGCAGCACCAGAATGCCCGGGGCTGAAGCTTTCTTT; CDR3aa: CASSTRMPGAEAFF; d_gene: -; v_gene: TRBV21-1; j_gene: TRBJ1-1; abundance: few
CDR3nt: TGTGCCAGCAGTTTATTAACCAGGGTCGGGTCGGATGGCTACACCTTC; CDR3aa: CASSLLTRVGSDGYTF; d_gene: -; v_gene: TRBV27; j_gene: TRBJ1-2; abundance: -
CDR3nt: TGTGCCAGCAGTCGGGACACCGGGGAGCTGTTTTTT; CDR3aa: CASSRDTGELFF; d_gene: -; v_gene: TRBV13; j_gene: TRBJ2-2; abundance: -
CDR3nt: TGTGCCAGCAGCCTCGGGACAGCTAACTATGGCTACACCTTC; CDR3aa: CASSLGTANYGYTF; d_gene: TRBD1; v_gene: TRBV9; j_gene: TRBJ1-2; abundance: -
CDR3nt: TGCGCCAGCAGCTTCGGGAGCGGGGGTTACGAGCAGTACTTC; CDR3aa: CASSFGSGGYEQYF; d_gene: TRBD2; v_gene: TRBV5-1; j_gene: TRBJ2-7; abundance: -
CDR3nt: TGTGCCACCAGCCCGGCATCGGGCGGGGAGCTGTTTTTT; CDR3aa: CATSPASGGELFF; d_gene: -; v_gene: TRBV15; j_gene: TRBJ2-2; abundance: once
CDR3nt: TGTGCCACCAGCAGAGGAGACAGGGTAGGGAATCAGCCCCAGCATTTT; CDR3aa: CATSRGDRVGNQPQHF; d_gene: TRBD1; v_gene: TRBV15; j_gene: TRBJ1-5; abundance: -
CDR3nt: TGTGCCAGCAGTAAAGAGCGGGGGGCCCGCACAGATACGCAGTATTTT; CDR3aa: CASSKERGARTDTQYF; d_gene: TRBD2; v_gene: TRBV27; j_gene: TRBJ2-3; abundance: -
CDR3nt: TGTGCCATCAGTGAGGTAGTTCCCCGGGACACCTATACGCAGTATTTT; CDR3aa: CAISEVVPRDTYTQYF; d_gene: -; v_gene: TRBV10-3; j_gene: TRBJ2-3; abundance: -
CDR3nt: TGTGCCAGCAGTGGACAGGGAGGAGGCTACACCTTC; CDR3aa: CASSGQGGGYTF; d_gene: TRBD1; v_gene: TRBV2; j_gene: TRBJ1-2; abundance: -
CDR3nt: TGTGCCAGCAGGCAGGGGGCATCTAATGAAAAACTGTTTTTT; CDR3aa: CASRQGASNEKLFF; d_gene: TRBD1; v_gene: TRBV5-5; j_gene: TRBJ1-4; abundance: -
CDR3nt: TGTGCCATCAGTGAGAGGGGGACAGGGTCCCTAAATTCACCCCTCCACTTT; CDR3aa: CAISERGTGSLNSPLHF; d_gene: TRBD1; v_gene: TRBV10-3; j_gene: TRBJ1-6; abundance: -
CDR3nt: TGTGCCAGCTCATCCGGGACTGAGGTCTACACCTTC; CDR3aa: CASSSGTEVYTF; d_gene: -; v_gene: TRBV18; j_gene: TRBJ1-2; abundance: once
CDR3nt: TGTGCCAGCAGCGGAACAGGGCCACCCACTCAAGATACGCAGTATTTT; CDR3aa: CASSGTGPPTQDTQYF; d_gene: -; v_gene: TRBV9; j_gene: TRBJ2-3; abundance: -
CDR3nt: TGTGCCAGTAGTATGTGGGACAGGGCCACCGGGGAGCTGTTTTTT; CDR3aa: CASSMWDRATGELFF; d_gene: TRBD1; v_gene: TRBV19; j_gene: TRBJ2-2; abundance: -
CDR3nt: TGTGCCAGCAGCACTGCAGCGAGCACCCGCAATGAGCAGTTCTTC; CDR3aa: CASSTAASTRNEQFF; d_gene: -; v_gene: TRBV6-6; j_gene: TRBJ2-1; abundance: -
CDR3nt: TGTGCAAGTCGCTTAGTCGGTTATATCTCCTACAATGAGCAGTTCTTC; CDR3aa: CASRLVGYISYNEQFF; d_gene: -; v_gene: TRBV12-2; j_gene: TRBJ2-1; abundance: once
CDR3nt: TGTGCCAGCTCTACCGGGACTAGCGGCTACGAGCAGTACTTC; CDR3aa: CASSTGTSGYEQYF; d_gene: TRBD2; v_gene: TRBV6-1; j_gene: TRBJ2-7; abundance: -
CDR3nt: TGTGCCAGCAGTCAGAGTCCGGGGGGGGCCTCCTACAATGAGCAGTTCTTC; CDR3aa: CASSQSPGGASYNEQFF; d_gene: TRBD2; v_gene: TRBV6-4; j_gene: TRBJ2-1; abundance: -
CDR3nt: TGTGCCAGCGGAAAAATGGGGGGAGCACGCGCATACTCTGGAAACACCATATATTTT; CDR3aa: CASGKMGGARAYSGNTIYF; d_gene: -; v_gene: TRBV27; j_gene: TRBJ1-3; abundance: once
CDR3nt: TGTGCCAGCAGCTTGACCGGGGTTGGGGAAAAACTGTTTTTT; CDR3aa: CASSLTGVGEKLFF; d_gene: -; v_gene: TRBV5-6; j_gene: TRBJ1-4; abundance: -
CDR3nt: TGTGCCTGGAGGCCCCCAGGTGGGCAGTCACCCCTCCACTTT; CDR3aa: CAWRPPGGQSPLHF; d_gene: -; v_gene: TRBV30; j_gene: TRBJ1-6; abundance: once
CDR3nt: TGTGCCAGCTCACACTGGGGCAGGGAAGAGACCCAGTACTTC; CDR3aa: CASSHWGREETQYF; d_gene: -; v_gene: TRBV18; j_gene: TRBJ2-5; abundance: -
CDR3nt: TGCGCCAGCAGCTTGGCAGGTTTGAATTCACCCCTCCACTTT; CDR3aa: CASSLAGLNSPLHF; d_gene: -; v_gene: TRBV5-1; j_gene: TRBJ1-6; abundance: once
CDR3nt: TGTGCCAGCAGCTTATCCAGCGGGGGGGCCGGTGAGCAGTTCTTC; CDR3aa: CASSLSSGGAGEQFF; d_gene: TRBD2; v_gene: TRBV7-3; j_gene: TRBJ2-1; abundance: once